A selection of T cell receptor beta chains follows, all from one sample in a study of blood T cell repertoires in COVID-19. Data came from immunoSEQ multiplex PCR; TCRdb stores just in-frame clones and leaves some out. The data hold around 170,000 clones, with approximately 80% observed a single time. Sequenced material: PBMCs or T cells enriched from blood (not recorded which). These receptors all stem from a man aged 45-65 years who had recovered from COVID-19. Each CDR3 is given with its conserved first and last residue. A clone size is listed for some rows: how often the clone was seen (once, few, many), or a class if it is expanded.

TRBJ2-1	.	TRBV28	CASSLVSSGGAPYEQFF
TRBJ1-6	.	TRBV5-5	CASSPDGYSYNSPLHF
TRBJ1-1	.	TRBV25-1	CASSEFLQGAAFF
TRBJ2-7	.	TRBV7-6	CASSPSVGRASTTNYEQYF
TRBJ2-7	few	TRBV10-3	CAISVEVTVEQYF
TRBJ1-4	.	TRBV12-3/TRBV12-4	CASSGQKNEKLFF
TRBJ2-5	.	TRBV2	CASTDLRETQYF
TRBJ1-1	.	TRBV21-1	CASRFRGWVTEAFF
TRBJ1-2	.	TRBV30	CAWSSPWDRGNYGYTF
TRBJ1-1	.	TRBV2	CASEPGLNTEAFF
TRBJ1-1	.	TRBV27	CASSFDEGLNTEAFF
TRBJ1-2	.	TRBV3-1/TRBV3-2	CASSQDPTVNYGYTF
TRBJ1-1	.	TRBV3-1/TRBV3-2	CASSRGQGQGTEAFF
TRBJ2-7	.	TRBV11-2	CASSLDRYEQYF
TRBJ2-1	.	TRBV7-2	CASSGRTRADEQFF
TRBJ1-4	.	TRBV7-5	CARTEGRGNEKLFF
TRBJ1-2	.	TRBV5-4	CASSLAGQNYGYTF
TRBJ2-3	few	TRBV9	CASTAGGSYTDTQYF
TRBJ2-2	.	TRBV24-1	CATAGDTGELFF